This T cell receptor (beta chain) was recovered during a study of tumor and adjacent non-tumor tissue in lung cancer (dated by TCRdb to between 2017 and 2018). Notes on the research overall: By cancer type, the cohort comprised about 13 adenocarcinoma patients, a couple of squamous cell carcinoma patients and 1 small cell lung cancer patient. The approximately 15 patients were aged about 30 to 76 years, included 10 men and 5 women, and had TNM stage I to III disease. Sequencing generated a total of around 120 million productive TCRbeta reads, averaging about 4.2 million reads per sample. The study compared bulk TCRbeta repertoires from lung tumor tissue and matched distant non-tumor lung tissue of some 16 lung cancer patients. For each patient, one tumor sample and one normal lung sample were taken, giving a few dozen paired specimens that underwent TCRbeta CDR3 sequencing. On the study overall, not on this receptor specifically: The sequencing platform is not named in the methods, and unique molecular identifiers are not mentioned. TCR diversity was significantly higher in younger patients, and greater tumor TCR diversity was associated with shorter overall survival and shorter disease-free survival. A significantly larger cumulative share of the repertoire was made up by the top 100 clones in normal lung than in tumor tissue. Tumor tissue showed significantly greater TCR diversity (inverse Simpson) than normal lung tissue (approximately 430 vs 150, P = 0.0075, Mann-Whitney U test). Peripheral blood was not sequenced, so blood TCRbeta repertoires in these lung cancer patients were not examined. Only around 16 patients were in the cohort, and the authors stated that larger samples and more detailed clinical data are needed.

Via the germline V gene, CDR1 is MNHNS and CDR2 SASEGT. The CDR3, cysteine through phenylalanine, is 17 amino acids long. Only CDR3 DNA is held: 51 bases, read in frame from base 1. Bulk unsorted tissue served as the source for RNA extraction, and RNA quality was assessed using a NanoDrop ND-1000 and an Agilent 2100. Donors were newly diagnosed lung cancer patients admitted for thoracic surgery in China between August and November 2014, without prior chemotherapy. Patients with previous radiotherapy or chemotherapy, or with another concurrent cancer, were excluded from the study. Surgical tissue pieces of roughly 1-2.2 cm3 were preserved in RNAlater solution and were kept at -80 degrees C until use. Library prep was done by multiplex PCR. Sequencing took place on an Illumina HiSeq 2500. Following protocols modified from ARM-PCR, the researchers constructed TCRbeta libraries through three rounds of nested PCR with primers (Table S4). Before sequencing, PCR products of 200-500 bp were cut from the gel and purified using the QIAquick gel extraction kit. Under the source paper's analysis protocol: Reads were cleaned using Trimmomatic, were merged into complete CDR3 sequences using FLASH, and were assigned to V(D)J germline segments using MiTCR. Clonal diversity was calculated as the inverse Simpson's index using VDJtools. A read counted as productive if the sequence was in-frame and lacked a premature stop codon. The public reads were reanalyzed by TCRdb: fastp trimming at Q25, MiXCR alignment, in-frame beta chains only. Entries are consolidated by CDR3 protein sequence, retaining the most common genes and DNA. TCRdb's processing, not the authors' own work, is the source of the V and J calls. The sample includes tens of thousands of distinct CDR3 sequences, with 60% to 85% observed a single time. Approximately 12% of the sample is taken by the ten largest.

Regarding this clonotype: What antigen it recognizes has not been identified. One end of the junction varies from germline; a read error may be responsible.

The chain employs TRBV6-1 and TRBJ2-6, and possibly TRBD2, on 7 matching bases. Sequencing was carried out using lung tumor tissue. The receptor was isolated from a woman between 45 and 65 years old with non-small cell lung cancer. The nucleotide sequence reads TGTGCCAGCTGTGAAGTGGGAGGGGGTGTTGGGGTCGACGTCCTGACTTTC. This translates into CASCEVGGGVGVDVLTF.